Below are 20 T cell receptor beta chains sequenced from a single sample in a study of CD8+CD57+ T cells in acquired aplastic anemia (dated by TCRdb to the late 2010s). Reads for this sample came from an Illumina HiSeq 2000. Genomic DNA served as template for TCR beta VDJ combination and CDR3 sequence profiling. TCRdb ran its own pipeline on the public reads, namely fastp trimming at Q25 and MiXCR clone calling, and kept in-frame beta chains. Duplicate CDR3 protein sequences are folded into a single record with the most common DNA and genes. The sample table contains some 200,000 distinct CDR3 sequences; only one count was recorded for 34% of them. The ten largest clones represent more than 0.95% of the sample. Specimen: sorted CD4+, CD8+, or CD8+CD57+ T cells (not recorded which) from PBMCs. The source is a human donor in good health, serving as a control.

CDR3 protein: CASSNPQNSPLHF. DNA of the CDR3: TGTGCCAGTAGTAATCCCCAAAATTCACCCCTCCACTTT. The chain is built from TRBV19 and TRBJ1-6; D call uncertain. The V end was cut by 4 bases, the J end by 7 bases, with 8 bases between. CDR1 and CDR2 (germline): LNHDA, SQIVND (reference sequence). The CDR3 has 13 amino acids. Full variable domain (outside the CDR3, taken from reference TRBV19 and TRBJ1-6): DGGITQSPKYLFRKEGQNVTLSCEQNLNHDAMYWYRQDPGQGLRLIYYSQIVNDFQKGDIAEGYSVSREKKESFPLTVTSAQKNPTAFYLCASSNPQNSPLHFGNGTRLTVT.

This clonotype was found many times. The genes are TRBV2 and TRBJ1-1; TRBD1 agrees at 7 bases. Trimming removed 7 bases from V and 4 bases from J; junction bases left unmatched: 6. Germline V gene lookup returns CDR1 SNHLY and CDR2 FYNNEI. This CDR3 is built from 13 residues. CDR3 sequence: CASTRDSGTEAFF. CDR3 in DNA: TGTGCCAGCACACGGGACAGCGGCACTGAAGCTTTCTTT.

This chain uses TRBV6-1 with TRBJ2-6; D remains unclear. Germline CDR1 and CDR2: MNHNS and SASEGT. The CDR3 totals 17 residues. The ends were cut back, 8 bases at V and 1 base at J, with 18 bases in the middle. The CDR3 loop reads CASADGPIRSGANVLTF. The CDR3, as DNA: TGTGCCAGCGCGGATGGACCGATCCGATCTGGGGCCAACGTCCTGACTTTC.

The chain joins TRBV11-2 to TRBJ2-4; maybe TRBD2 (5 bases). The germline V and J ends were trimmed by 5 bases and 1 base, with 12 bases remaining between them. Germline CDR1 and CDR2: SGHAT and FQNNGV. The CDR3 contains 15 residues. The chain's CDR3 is CASSPLRVAKNIQYF. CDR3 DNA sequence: TGTGCCAGCAGCCCCCTGAGGGTTGCCAAAAACATTCAGTACTTC.

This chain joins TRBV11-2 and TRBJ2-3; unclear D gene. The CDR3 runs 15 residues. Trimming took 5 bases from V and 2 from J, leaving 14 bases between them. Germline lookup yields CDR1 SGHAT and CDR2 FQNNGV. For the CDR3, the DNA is TGTGCCAGCAGCGTAAAGTCAGACTCCACAGATACGCAGTATTTT. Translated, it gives CASSVKSDSTDTQYF.

The CDR3: CASSFLSRNEQFF. As DNA, the CDR3 is TGTGCCAGCAGCTTTTTAAGCCGGAATGAGCAGTTCTTC. The chain combines TRBV7-2 with TRBJ2-1; D unresolved. CDR1 and CDR2 from the germline V gene are SGHTA and FQGNSA. Between the trimmed V and J ends, which lost 3 bases and 7 bases, there was a span of 10 bases. The CDR3 consists of 13 residues.

The CDR3 protein is CASSRDTRRSYEQYF. DNA for the CDR3: TGTGCCAGCTCGCGGGACACCCGAAGGTCTTACGAGCAGTACTTC. The chain links TRBV2 to TRBJ2-7; the D call may be TRBD1 or TRBD2 (6 bases each). Per the germline V gene, CDR1 is SNHLY and CDR2 is FYNNEI. The CDR3 sequence is 15 residues long. V gave up 8 bases and J gave up 4 bases, with 21 bases separating them.

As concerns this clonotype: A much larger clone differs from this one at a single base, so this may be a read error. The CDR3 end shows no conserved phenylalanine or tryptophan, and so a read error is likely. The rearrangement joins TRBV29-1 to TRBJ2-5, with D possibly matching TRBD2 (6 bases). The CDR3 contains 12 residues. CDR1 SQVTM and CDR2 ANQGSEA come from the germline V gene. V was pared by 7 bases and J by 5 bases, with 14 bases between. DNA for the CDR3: TGCAGCGCCCGGAGGGCAGGGGAGACCCAGTACTCC. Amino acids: CSARRAGETQYS.

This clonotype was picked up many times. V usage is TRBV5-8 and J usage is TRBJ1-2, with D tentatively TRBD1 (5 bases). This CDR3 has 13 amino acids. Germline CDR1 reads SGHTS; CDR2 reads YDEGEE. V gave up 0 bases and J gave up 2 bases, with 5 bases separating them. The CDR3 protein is CASSLGGNYGYTF. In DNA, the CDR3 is TGTGCCAGCAGCTTGGGGGGGAACTATGGCTACACCTTC.

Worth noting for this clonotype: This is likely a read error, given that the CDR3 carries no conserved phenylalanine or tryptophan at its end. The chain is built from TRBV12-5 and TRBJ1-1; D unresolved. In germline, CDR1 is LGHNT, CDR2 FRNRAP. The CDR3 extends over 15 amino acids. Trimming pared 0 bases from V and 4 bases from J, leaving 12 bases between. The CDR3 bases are TGTGCTAGTGGTTTGGTAGCTGGGGAAAGCACTGAAGCTTTCCTT. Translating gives CASGLVAGESTEAFL.

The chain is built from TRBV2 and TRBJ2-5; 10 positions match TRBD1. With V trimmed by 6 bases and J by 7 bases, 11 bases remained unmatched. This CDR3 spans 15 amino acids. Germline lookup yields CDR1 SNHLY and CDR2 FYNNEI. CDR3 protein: CASSQWDRGLGTQYF. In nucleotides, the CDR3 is TGTGCCAGCAGCCAATGGGACAGGGGCCTGGGGACCCAGTACTTC.

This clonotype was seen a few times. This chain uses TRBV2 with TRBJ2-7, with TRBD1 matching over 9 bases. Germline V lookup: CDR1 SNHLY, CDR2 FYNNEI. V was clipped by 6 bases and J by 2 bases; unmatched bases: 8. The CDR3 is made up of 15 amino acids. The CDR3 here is CASRPPGQGPYEQYF. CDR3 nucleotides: TGTGCCAGCAGGCCTCCGGGACAGGGACCCTACGAGCAGTACTTC.

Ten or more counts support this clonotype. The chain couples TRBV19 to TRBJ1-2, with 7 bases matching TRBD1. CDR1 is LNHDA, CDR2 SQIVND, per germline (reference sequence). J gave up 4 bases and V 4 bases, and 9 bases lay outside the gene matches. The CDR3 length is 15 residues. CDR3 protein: CASSTHAAGGYGYTF. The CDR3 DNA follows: TGTGCCAGTAGTACCCACGCGGCAGGGGGCTATGGCTACACCTTC. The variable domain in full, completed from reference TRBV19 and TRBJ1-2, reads DGGITQSPKYLFRKEGQNVTLSCEQNLNHDAMYWYRQDPGQGLRLIYYSQIVNDFQKGDIAEGYSVSREKKESFPLTVTSAQKNPTAFYLCASSTHAAGGYGYTFGSGTRLTVV.

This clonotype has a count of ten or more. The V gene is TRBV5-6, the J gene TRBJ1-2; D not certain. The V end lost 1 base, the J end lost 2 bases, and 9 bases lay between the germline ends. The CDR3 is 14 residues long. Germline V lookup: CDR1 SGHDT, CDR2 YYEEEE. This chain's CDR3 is CASSLSSLNYGYTF. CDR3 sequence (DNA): TGTGCCAGCAGCTTGTCCAGCCTCAACTATGGCTACACCTTC.

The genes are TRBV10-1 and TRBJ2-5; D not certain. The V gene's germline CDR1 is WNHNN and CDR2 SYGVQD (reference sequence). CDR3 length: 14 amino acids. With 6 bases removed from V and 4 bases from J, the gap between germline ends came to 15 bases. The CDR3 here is CASSGHEKTETQYF. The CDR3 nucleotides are TGCGCCAGCAGCGGGCATGAAAAGACAGAGACCCAGTACTTC.

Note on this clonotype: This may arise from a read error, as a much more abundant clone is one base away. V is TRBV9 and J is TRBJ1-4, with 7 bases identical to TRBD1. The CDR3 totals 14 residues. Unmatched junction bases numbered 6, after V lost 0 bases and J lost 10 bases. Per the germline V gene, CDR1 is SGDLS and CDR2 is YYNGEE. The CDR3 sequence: CASSVEPGGGKLFF. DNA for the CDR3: TGTGCCAGCAGCGTAGAGCCAGGGGGTGGAAAACTGTTTTTT.

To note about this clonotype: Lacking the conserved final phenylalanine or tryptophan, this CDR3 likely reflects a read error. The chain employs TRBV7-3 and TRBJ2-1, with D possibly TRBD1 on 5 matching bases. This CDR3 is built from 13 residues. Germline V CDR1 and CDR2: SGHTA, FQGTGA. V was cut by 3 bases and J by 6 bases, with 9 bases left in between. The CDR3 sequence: CASSLGRVNEQFL. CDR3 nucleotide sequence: TGTGCCAGCAGCTTGGGCAGGGTCAATGAGCAGTTCCTC.

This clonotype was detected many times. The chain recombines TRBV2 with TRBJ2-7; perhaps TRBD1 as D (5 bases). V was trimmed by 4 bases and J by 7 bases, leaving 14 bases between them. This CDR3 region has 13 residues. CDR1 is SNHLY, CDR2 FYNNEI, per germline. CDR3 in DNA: TGTGCCAGCAGTGTACAGGAATCTTCTGAGCAGTACTTC. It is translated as CASSVQESSEQYF. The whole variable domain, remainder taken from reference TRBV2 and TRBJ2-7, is EPEVTQTPSHQVTQMGQEVILRCVPISNHLYFYWYRQILGQKVEFLVSFYNNEISEKSEIFDDQFSVERPDGSNFTLKIRSTKLEDSAMYFCASSVQESSEQYFGPGTRLTVT.

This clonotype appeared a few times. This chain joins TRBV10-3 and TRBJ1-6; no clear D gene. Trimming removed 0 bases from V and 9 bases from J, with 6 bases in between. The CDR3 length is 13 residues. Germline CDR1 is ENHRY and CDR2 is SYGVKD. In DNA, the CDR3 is TGTGCCATCAGTGAGTCGAGCGGTTCACCCCTCCACTTT. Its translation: CAISESSGSPLHF.

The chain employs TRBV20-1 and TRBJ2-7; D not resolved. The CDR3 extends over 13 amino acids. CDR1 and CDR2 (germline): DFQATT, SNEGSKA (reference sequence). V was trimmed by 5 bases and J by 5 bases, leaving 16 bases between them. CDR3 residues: CSAPGLGWNEQYF. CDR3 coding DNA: TGCAGTGCTCCCGGCCTGGGGTGGAACGAGCAGTACTTC.